The 7 T cell receptor beta chains reported below all come from one sample, sequenced in a study of T cell changes during pregnancy in multiple sclerosis. The repertoire was sequenced with immunoSEQ multiplex PCR; TCRdb's copy has only in-frame clones and lacks some. Altogether some 51,000 clones are present, 85% to 95% being singletons, with the ten largest covering roughly 0.5%. The material was CD4+ T cells from peripheral blood mononuclear cells, obtained in the first trimester of pregnancy. The source is a female donor with multiple sclerosis, enrolled in a pregnancy study.

The chain is built from TRBV27 and TRBJ1-2; TRBD1 might be the D (6 bases). The V and J ends lost 0 bases and 2 bases respectively, with 7 bases between them. Germline V gives CDR1 MNHEY, CDR2 SMNVEV (reference sequence). The CDR3 consists of 14 residues. The CDR3 bases are TGTGCCAGCAGTTTATCGGACAGAAACTATGGCTACACCTTC. The encoded protein is CASSLSDRNYGYTF.

The gene calls are TRBV10-2 and TRBJ2-5; TRBD2 matches at 8 bases. The CDR3 contains 16 residues. Germline assignment: CDR1 WSHSY and CDR2 SAAADI. V shed 5 bases, J shed 5 bases, and the junction held 13 bases outside the gene matches. DNA of the CDR3: TGCGCCAGCAGTACAACACAAACGGGGGGGCCGGAGACCCAGTACTTC. Translated: CASSTTQTGGPETQYF.

The rearrangement joins TRBV10-3 to TRBJ1-4; tentative D call: TRBD1 (5 bases). Germline V gives CDR1 ENHRY, CDR2 SYGVKD. This CDR3 is 13 amino acids long. V was shortened by 7 bases and J by 2 bases, with 8 bases between the two germline ends. Here the CDR3 DNA reads TGTGCCATCAAGGCAGGGACTAATGAAAAACTGTTTTTT. This translates into CAIKAGTNEKLFF.

The chain joins TRBV19 to TRBJ1-6; D possibly corresponds to TRBD1 (6 bases). This CDR3 region has 17 residues. In germline, CDR1 is LNHDA, CDR2 SQIVND (reference sequence). V was cut by 3 bases and J by 0 bases, with 12 bases left in between. The CDR3 coding sequence is TGTGCCAGTAGTATGGTACAGGGAAGCTCCTATAATTCACCCCTCCACTTT. It specifies CASSMVQGSSYNSPLHF.

The rearrangement joins TRBV6-1 to TRBJ1-5; tentatively, D is TRBD1 (5 bases). Germline lookup yields CDR1 MNHNS and CDR2 SASEGT. V was pared by 2 bases and J by 3 bases, with 14 bases between. The length of the CDR3 is 16 residues. DNA for the CDR3: TGTGCCAGCAGTGAACACAGTGGGGGGGTCAATCAGCCCCAGCATTTT. Translated: CASSEHSGGVNQPQHF.

This clone was counted only a few times. The CDR3 DNA sequence: TGTGCCAGCACCCCACAGAAGCTGGACACTGAAGCTTTCTTT. Translating gives CASTPQKLDTEAFF. This chain links TRBV4-2 with TRBJ1-1; D gene uncertain. Trimming cost V 7 bases and J 3 bases, with 15 bases left between them. Per the germline V gene, CDR1 is LGHNA and CDR2 is YNFKEQ. This CDR3 comprises 14 residues.

The chain links TRBV15 to TRBJ2-5, with TRBD1 as a possible D gene (6 bases). CDR3 length equals 13 residues. The germline V gene has CDR1 LNHNV and CDR2 YYDKDF (reference sequence). Trimming removed 4 bases from V and 3 bases from J, with 9 bases in between. CDR3 sequence reads: CATSTGTKETQYF. DNA for the CDR3: TGTGCCACCAGCACCGGGACAAAAGAGACCCAGTACTTC.